This T cell receptor (beta chain) was captured by sequencing in a study of blood T cell repertoires in COVID-19. Whole-study context: Sample material is recorded as cDNA or gDNA derived from T cells, B-cell-depleted T cells, or PBMCs.

Clones were read by immunoSEQ multiplex PCR, and TCRdb kept only the in-frame ones, dropping some. The table includes about 250,000 clones, roughly 88% detected once. Trimming took 1 base from V and 8 from J, leaving 17 bases between them. The CDR3 covers 15 residues. Germline values: CDR1 SEHNR, CDR2 FQNEAQ (reference sequence). This TCR was sampled from a man older than 75 with acute or convalescent COVID-19. The rearrangement uses TRBV7-9 and TRBJ1-2; D possibly corresponds to TRBD1 (5 bases). Specimen: peripheral blood. The CDR3 region is CASSLERKGRRGYTF. The DNA for the CDR3 is TGTGCCAGCAGCTTAGAAAGAAAGGGGCGCCGGGGCTACACCTTC.